What follows are 17 T cell receptor beta chains derived from one specimen sequenced in a study of T cells expressing NK-cell markers. TCRdb re-called the 5' RACE reads and shows each CDR3 protein once, DNA omitted. The sample holds some 450,000 distinct CDR3 sequences. The sample comprised blood T cells: a sorted CD56 or NKG2C T cell subset, CD4+ or CD8+ T cells, or bulk PBMC T cells (not recorded which). The receptors were sampled from a woman aged 18 to 75 in good health.

The chain has TRBV29-1 and TRBJ2-3; TCRdb's D call, TRBD2, is unchecked because there is no DNA. In germline, CDR1 is SQVTM, CDR2 ANQGSEA. The CDR3 extends over 14 amino acids. The CDR3 reads CSVGLAGRTDTQYF.

The chain has TRBV7-8 and TRBJ2-3. Germline CDR1 is SGHVS and CDR2 is FQNEAQ. The CDR3 is made up of 15 amino acids. The chain's CDR3 is CASSLGWLAENTQYF.

The chain employs TRBV20-1 and TRBJ2-1; TCRdb designates TRBD1, a call that cannot be tested without DNA. Germline assignment: CDR1 DFQATT and CDR2 SNEGSKA (reference sequence). This CDR3 region has 13 residues. Here the CDR3 reads CRSIGQADNEQFF.

The rearrangement joins TRBV6-5 to TRBJ1-4. This CDR3 has 11 amino acids. Germline V CDR1 and CDR2: MNHEY, SVGAGI. CDR3 region: CASSYGEKLFF.

V gene TRBV12-3 or TRBV12-4 combines with J gene TRBJ2-2; the TCRdb D gene call, TRBD1, has no DNA to confirm it. The CDR3 is made up of 14 amino acids. CDR3 in amino acids: CASRWTGGTGELFF.

The chain couples TRBV7-9 to TRBJ2-3. The CDR3 consists of 15 residues. CDR1 SEHNR and CDR2 FQNEAQ come from the germline V gene (reference sequence). The CDR3 sequence is CASSASDLLEDTQYF.

This chain joins TRBV20-1 and TRBJ2-5; TCRdb indicates TRBD2, and absent DNA this call remains unverified. CDR1 DFQATT and CDR2 SNEGSKA come from the germline V gene (reference sequence). The CDR3 runs to 14 residues. The CDR3 reads CSARTSGVQETQYF.

The chain is built from TRBV11-2 and TRBJ2-5. The CDR3 is made up of 12 amino acids. CDR1 and CDR2 from the germline V gene are SGHAT and FQNNGV. The CDR3 region is CASSLERETQYF.

The chain combines TRBV14 with TRBJ2-7. Germline V gene data show CDR1 as SGHDN and CDR2 as FVKESK. The CDR3 consists of 13 residues. The CDR3 reads CASSQALAGEQYF.

The chain couples TRBV6-2 or TRBV6-3 to TRBJ2-3; the TCRdb D gene call, TRBD1, has no DNA to confirm it. Germline V CDR1 and CDR2: MNHEY, SVGEGT. The CDR3 sequence is 15 residues long. This CDR3 is CASKNRGVGTDTQYF.

The chain couples TRBV6-1 to TRBJ2-7; as DNA is missing, the TRBD1 call by TCRdb cannot be tested. This CDR3 spans 14 amino acids. Germline values: CDR1 MNHNS, CDR2 SASEGT. CDR3 sequence: CASSARTGADEQYF.

The gene calls are TRBV2 and TRBJ1-5; the TRBD1 assignment by TCRdb is unverifiable without DNA. Germline V gene data show CDR1 as SNHLY and CDR2 as FYNNEI. This CDR3 is built from 16 residues. CDR3: CASSEASGGGNQPQHF.

This chain uses TRBV6-2 or TRBV6-3 with TRBJ1-1. The CDR3 contains 15 residues. Germline values: CDR1 MNHEY, CDR2 SVGEGT. The CDR3 loop reads CASSYRQPLDTEAFF.

The V and J genes are TRBV20-1 and TRBJ2-7; TCRdb's D call of TRBD2 is untestable without DNA. This CDR3 is built from 13 residues. The germline gives CDR1 DFQATT, CDR2 SNEGSKA (reference sequence). CDR3 region: CSAPGTSGRSGYF.

The chain recombines TRBV7-9 with TRBJ2-5; TCRdb gives TRBD1 as the D gene, but with no DNA this cannot be confirmed. This CDR3 comprises 15 residues. Germline CDR1 and CDR2: SEHNR and FQNEAQ (reference sequence). The CDR3 is CASSLVEGVKETQYF.

The chain is built from TRBV18 and TRBJ1-5. Germline lookup yields CDR1 KGHSH and CDR2 LQKENI. The CDR3 spans 14 residues. The CDR3 reads CASSPAATGSPQHF. Supplemented by reference TRBV18 and TRBJ1-5, the full variable domain reads NAGVMQNPRHLVRRRGQEARLRCSPMKGHSHVYWYRQLPEEGLKFMVYLQKENIIDESGMPKERFSAEFPKEGPSILRIQQVVRGDSAAYFCASSPAATGSPQHFGDGTRLSIL.

The CDR3 is CASSRWSETYEQYF. This chain connects TRBV7-8 to TRBJ2-7. Germline V CDR1 and CDR2: SGHVS, FQNEAQ. The CDR3 is 14 residues long.